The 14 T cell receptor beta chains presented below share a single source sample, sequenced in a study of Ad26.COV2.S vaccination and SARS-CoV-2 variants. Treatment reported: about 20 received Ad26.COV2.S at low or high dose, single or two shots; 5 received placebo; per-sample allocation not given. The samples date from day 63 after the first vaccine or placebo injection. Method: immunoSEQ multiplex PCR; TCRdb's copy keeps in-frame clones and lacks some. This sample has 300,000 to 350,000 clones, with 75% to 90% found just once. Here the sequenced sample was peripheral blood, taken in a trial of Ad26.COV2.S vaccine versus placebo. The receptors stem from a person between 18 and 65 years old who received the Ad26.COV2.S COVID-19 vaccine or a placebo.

The CDR3 is CASSPPGVGTDTQYF. In nucleotides, the CDR3 is TGTGCCAGCTCACCACCGGGCGTGGGCACAGATACGCAGTATTTT. V gene TRBV18 combines with J gene TRBJ2-3; D is ambiguous. Trimming stripped 0 bases from V and 1 base from J, with 8 bases between. CDR3 size: 15 residues. Germline V lookup: CDR1 KGHSH, CDR2 LQKENI. Together with reference TRBV18 and TRBJ2-3, the CDR3 gives the full variable domain: NAGVMQNPRHLVRRRGQEARLRCSPMKGHSHVYWYRQLPEEGLKFMVYLQKENIIDESGMPKERFSAEFPKEGPSILRIQQVVRGDSAAYFCASSPPGVGTDTQYFGPGTRLTVL.

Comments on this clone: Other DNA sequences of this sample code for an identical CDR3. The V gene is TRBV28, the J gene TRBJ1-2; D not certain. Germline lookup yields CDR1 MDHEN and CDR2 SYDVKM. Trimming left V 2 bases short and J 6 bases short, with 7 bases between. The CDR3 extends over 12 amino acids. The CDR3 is CASSLPGDGYTF. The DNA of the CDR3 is TGTGCCAGCAGTTTACCAGGCGATGGCTACACCTTC.

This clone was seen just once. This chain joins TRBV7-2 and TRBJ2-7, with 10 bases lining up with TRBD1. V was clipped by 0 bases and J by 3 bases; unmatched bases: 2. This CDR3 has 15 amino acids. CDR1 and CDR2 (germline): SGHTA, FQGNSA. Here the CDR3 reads CASSLARDRGYEQYF. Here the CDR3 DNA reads TGTGCCAGCAGCTTAGCGAGGGACAGGGGCTACGAGCAGTACTTC.

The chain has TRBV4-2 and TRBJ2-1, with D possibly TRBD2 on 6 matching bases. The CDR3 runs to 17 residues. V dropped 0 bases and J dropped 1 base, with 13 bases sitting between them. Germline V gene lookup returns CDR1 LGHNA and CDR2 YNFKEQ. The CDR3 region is CASSQETVLASYNEQFF. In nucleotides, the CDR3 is TGTGCCAGCAGCCAAGAAACGGTTCTAGCGTCCTACAATGAGCAGTTCTTC.

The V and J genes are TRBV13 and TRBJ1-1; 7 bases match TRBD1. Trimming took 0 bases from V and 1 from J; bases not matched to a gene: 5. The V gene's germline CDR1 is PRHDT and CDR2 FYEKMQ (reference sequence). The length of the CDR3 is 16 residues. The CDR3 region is CASSLGGTVGNTEAFF. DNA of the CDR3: TGTGCCAGCAGCTTAGGGGGGACAGTCGGGAACACTGAAGCTTTCTTT. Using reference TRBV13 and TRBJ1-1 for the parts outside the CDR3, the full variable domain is AAGVIQSPRHLIKEKRETATLKCYPIPRHDTVYWYQQGPGQDPQFLISFYEKMQSDKGSIPDRFSAQQFSDYHSELNMSSLELGDSALYFCASSLGGTVGNTEAFFGQGTRLTVV.

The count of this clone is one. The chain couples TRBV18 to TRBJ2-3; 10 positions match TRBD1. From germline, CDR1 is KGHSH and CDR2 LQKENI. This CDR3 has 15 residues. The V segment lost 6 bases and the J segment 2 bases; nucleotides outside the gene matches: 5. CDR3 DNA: TGTGCCAGCTCCCGACAGGGGGCGGCCACAGATACGCAGTATTTT. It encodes CASSRQGAATDTQYF. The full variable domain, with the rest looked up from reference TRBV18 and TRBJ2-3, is NAGVMQNPRHLVRRRGQEARLRCSPMKGHSHVYWYRQLPEEGLKFMVYLQKENIIDESGMPKERFSAEFPKEGPSILRIQQVVRGDSAAYFCASSRQGAATDTQYFGPGTRLTVL.

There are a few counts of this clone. CDR3 loop: CASSFDSYEQYF. The DNA for the CDR3 is TGCGCCAGCAGCTTTGACTCCTACGAGCAGTACTTC. The V and J genes are TRBV5-1 and TRBJ2-7, with D hard to call. The CDR3 totals 12 residues. Germline CDR1 SGHRS, CDR2 YFSETQ. V lost 2 bases to trimming and J lost 0 bases, with 3 bases between them.

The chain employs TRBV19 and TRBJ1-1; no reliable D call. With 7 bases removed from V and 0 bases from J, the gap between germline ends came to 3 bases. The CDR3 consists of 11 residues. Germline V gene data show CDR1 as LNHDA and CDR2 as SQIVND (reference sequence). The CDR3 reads CASMLNTEAFF. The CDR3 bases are TGTGCCAGTATGCTGAACACTGAAGCTTTCTTT.

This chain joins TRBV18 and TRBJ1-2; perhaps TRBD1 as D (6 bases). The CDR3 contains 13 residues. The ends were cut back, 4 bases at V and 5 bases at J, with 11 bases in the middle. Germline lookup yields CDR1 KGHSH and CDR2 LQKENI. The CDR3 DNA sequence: TGTGCCAGCTCACAACAGGGAAATTATGGCTACACCTTC. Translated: CASSQQGNYGYTF.

The CDR3 DNA is TGTGCCAGCAGCTCCGTCCTACATGAAGCTTTCTTT. Translating gives CASSSVLHEAFF. The J gene is TRBJ1-1, the V gene TRBV5-6; D uncertain. CDR1 and CDR2 from the germline V gene are SGHDT and YYEEEE. V lost 3 bases, J lost 7 bases, and 10 bases lay in between. The CDR3 is 12 amino acids.

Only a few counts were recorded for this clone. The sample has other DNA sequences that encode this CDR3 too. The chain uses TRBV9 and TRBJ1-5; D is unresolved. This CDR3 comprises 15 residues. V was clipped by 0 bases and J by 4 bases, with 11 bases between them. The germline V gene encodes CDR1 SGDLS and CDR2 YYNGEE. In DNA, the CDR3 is TGTGCCAGCAGCGTAGGAGGCGGTGGGAATCAGCCCCAGCATTTT. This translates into CASSVGGGGNQPQHF.

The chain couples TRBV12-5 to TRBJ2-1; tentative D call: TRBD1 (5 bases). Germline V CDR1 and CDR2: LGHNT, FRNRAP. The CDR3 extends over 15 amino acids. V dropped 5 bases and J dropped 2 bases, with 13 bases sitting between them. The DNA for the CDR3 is TGTGCTAGTGGTCCCTCTGACAGCCCCTACAATGAGCAGTTCTTC. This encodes CASGPSDSPYNEQFF.

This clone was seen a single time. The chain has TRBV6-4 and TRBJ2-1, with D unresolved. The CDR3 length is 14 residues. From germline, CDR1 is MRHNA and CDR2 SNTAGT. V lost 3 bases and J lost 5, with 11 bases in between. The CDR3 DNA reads TGTGCCAGCAGTGAAAACGGAGAGAACAATGAGCAGTTCTTC. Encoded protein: CASSENGENNEQFF.

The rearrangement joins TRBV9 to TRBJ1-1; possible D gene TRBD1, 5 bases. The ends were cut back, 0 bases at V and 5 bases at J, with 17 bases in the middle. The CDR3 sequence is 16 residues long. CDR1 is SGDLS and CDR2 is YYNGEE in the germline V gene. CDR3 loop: CASSVGFFGGLTEAFF. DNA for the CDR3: TGTGCCAGCAGCGTAGGGTTCTTCGGGGGTTTGACTGAAGCTTTCTTT.